One and the same sample provided the 25 T cell receptor beta chains below, sequenced in a study of T cell repertoires in cytomegalovirus infection. TCRdb fed the reads into MiXCR, producing one record per CDR3 protein. The table lists roughly 150,000 distinct CDR3 sequences, roughly 20% of them singletons. These receptors have no identified antigens. Sequences were derived from CD8+ T cells from cultured PBMCs, sampled from culture after CMV antigen stimulation. All receptors come from a human donor in good health (CMV status not recorded). Some clones in this sample may be carry-over from other donors' samples.

The V call is TRBV5-5, the J call TRBJ2-7; 9 nucleotides align to TRBD2. Trimming cost V 4 bases and J 7 bases; bases outside gene matches: 9. CDR1 and CDR2 from the germline V gene are SGHKS and YYEKEE (reference sequence). The length of the CDR3 is 14 residues. The CDR3: CASSLAGGVREQYF. DNA for the CDR3: TGTGCCAGCAGCCTCGCGGGAGGGGTCAGGGAGCAGTACTTC.

The chain links TRBV7-6 to TRBJ2-3, with 10 bases lining up with TRBD2. Germline V CDR1 and CDR2: SGHVS, FNYEAQ. V lost 0 bases, J lost 2 bases, and 5 bases stayed unmatched. This CDR3 has 17 amino acids. The chain's CDR3 is CASSLALAGESTDTQYF. The CDR3 DNA reads as TGTGCCAGCAGCTTAGCCCTAGCGGGGGAGTCCACAGATACGCAGTATTTT.

This clonotype was observed a few times. CDR3 amino acids: CASSPRGTGLEAFF. DNA for the CDR3: TGTGCCAGCAGCCCTCGCGGGACAGGGCTTGAAGCTTTCTTT. The rearrangement uses TRBV11-1 and TRBJ1-1; 9 nucleotides match TRBD1. Germline V gives CDR1 SGHAT, CDR2 FQDESV (reference sequence). V was clipped by 5 bases and J by 7 bases; unmatched bases: 8. The CDR3 contains 14 residues.

This clonotype was seen only a few times. The rearrangement joins TRBV7-2 to TRBJ2-1; D might be TRBD1 (5 bases). Germline V gene data show CDR1 as SGHTA and CDR2 as FQGNSA. The CDR3 runs to 14 residues. V lost 10 bases to trimming and J lost 0 bases, with 13 bases between them. The CDR3 sequence: CATVKTDSYNEQFF. Written as DNA, the CDR3 is TGTGCCACTGTAAAGACAGACTCCTACAATGAGCAGTTCTTC.

CDR3 sequence reads: CASSQTGSSGNTIYF. In DNA form, the CDR3 reads TGCGCCAGCAGCCAAACAGGTAGCTCTGGAAACACCATATATTTT. The chain employs TRBV4-1 and TRBJ1-3, with D tentatively TRBD1 (5 bases). V lost 2 bases and J 0 bases, leaving 8 bases between the germline ends. CDR1 and CDR2 (germline): MGHRA, YSYEKL. CDR3 size: 15 residues.

The V gene is TRBV19, the J gene TRBJ2-1, with TRBD1 matching 7 bases. The CDR3 runs 16 residues. After removal of 7 bases from V and 0 bases from J, the junction contained 9 bases not matched to a gene. Germline-derived CDR1 and CDR2 are LNHDA and SQIVND (reference sequence). This CDR3 is CASNRGGSNSYNEQFF. The CDR3 bases are TGTGCCAGTAACAGGGGTGGCTCCAACTCCTACAATGAGCAGTTCTTC.

This clonotype came up a few times. The chain combines TRBV7-8 with TRBJ1-6; D is undetermined. The CDR3 is 18 residues long. V lost 3 bases and J 4 bases, leaving 19 bases between the germline ends. CDR1 is SGHVS and CDR2 is FQNEAQ in the germline V gene. CDR3: CASSFTPTSNGYNSPLHF. CDR3 in DNA: TGTGCCAGCAGCTTTACACCAACCTCAAACGGGTATAATTCACCCCTCCACTTT.

This chain uses TRBV4-3 with TRBJ2-2, with 7 bases identical to TRBD1. The germline CDR1 and CDR2 sequences are LGHNA and YSLEER. The CDR3 covers 16 residues. J was trimmed by 2 bases and V by 3 bases; bases with no gene match: 6. CDR3 DNA: TGCGCCAGCAGCCAGAGTAGGGACAGAAACACCGGGGAGCTGTTTTTT. Translating it yields CASSQSRDRNTGELFF.

This clonotype turned up a few times. The rearrangement uses TRBV7-2 and TRBJ2-7, with 7 bases fitting TRBD2. J gave up 0 bases and V 5 bases, and 10 bases lay outside the gene matches. The germline V gene encodes CDR1 SGHTA and CDR2 FQGNSA. There are 16 residues in the CDR3. Here the CDR3 DNA reads TGTGCCAGCAGCCCTAGACTAGCCCTGAGCTCCTACGAGCAGTACTTC. Translated: CASSPRLALSSYEQYF.

This clonotype was seen a few times. The V and J genes are TRBV7-2 and TRBJ1-5; weak D call: TRBD1 (6 bases). Germline V gene lookup returns CDR1 SGHTA and CDR2 FQGNSA. Trimming left V 5 bases short and J 1 base short, with 18 bases between. CDR3 length: 17 amino acids. CDR3 sequence (DNA): TGTGCCAGCAGCCCATGGGGGGGGCTGGAAAGCAATCAGCCCCAGCATTTT. Protein sequence: CASSPWGGLESNQPQHF.

J is TRBJ2-7 and V is TRBV27; 7 positions agree with TRBD1. V trimming: 5 bases; J trimming: 0 bases; junction bases outside the gene matches: 7. The CDR3 loop spans 15 amino acids. Germline CDR1 and CDR2: MNHEY and SMNVEV (reference sequence). CDR3 in DNA: TGTGCCAGCAGTAAACGGGGACAGAACTCCTACGAGCAGTACTTC. This sequence encodes CASSKRGQNSYEQYF.

This clonotype appeared many times. The J gene is TRBJ2-1, the V gene TRBV7-2; D perhaps matches TRBD2 (5 bases). The length of the CDR3 is 14 residues. Between the trimmed V and J ends, which lost 4 bases and 0 bases, there was a span of 7 bases. Germline CDR1 and CDR2: SGHTA and FQGNSA. CDR3 region: CASSSRGSYNEQFF. The CDR3 DNA follows: TGTGCCAGCAGCTCCCGGGGCTCCTACAATGAGCAGTTCTTC. Variable domain in full (rest from reference TRBV7-2 and TRBJ2-1): GAGVSQSPSNKVTEKGKDVELRCDPISGHTALYWYRQSLGQGLEFLIYFQGNSAPDKSGLPSDRFSAERTGGSVSTLTIQRTQQEDSAVYLCASSSRGSYNEQFFGPGTRLTVL.

Only a few counts were recorded for this clonotype. The chain joins TRBV7-9 to TRBJ1-4, with D possibly matching TRBD1 (5 bases). The CDR3 spans 16 residues. Germline-derived CDR1 and CDR2 are SEHNR and FQNEAQ (reference sequence). Trimming shortened V by 2 bases and J by 1 base, and 11 bases separated the two germline ends. CDR3: CASSLPQGLTNEKLFF. CDR3 in DNA: TGTGCCAGCAGCTTACCCCAGGGTCTAACTAATGAAAAACTGTTTTTT. The full variable domain, its missing parts supplied by reference TRBV7-9 and TRBJ1-4, is DTGVSQNPRHKITKRGQNVTFRCDPISEHNRLYWYRQTLGQGPEFLTYFQNEAQLEKSRLLSDRFSAERPKGSFSTLEIQRTEQGDSAMYLCASSLPQGLTNEKLFFGSGTQLSVL.

The table lists this clonotype with a few counts. The V and J genes are TRBV6-8 and TRBJ1-1; D ambiguous. V dropped 9 bases and J dropped 0 bases, with 11 bases sitting between them. The CDR3 has 13 residues. Germline V gene data show CDR1 as MNHGY and CDR2 as SAAAGT. Here the CDR3 DNA reads TGTGCCAGTTTCAAGATCATGAACACTGAAGCTTTCTTT. Translating it yields CASFKIMNTEAFF.

The chain links TRBV4-3 to TRBJ2-5; D ambiguous. Between the trimmed V and J ends, which lost 1 base and 13 bases, there was a span of 13 bases. The CDR3 has 12 residues. Germline V CDR1 and CDR2: LGHNA, YSLEER. The CDR3 bases are TGCGCCAGCAGCCAAGGCCTCCGGGCCCTGTACTTC. Encoded protein: CASSQGLRALYF.

This clonotype was seen only a few times. V and J are TRBV7-2 and TRBJ2-3, with 7 positions matching TRBD2. J was trimmed by 2 bases and V by 5 bases; bases with no gene match: 7. Germline CDR1 and CDR2: SGHTA and FQGNSA. The CDR3 has 15 amino acids. The DNA for the CDR3 is TGTGCCAGCAGCCCCGGGAGGCGAAACACAGATACGCAGTATTTT. It translates to CASSPGRRNTDTQYF.

This clonotype appeared many times. The chain is built from TRBV7-2 and TRBJ2-7; 9 positions match TRBD2. There are 17 residues in the CDR3. From germline, CDR1 is SGHTA and CDR2 FQGNSA. V shed 5 bases, J shed 0 bases, and the junction held 11 bases outside the gene matches. The CDR3 here is CASSPYERGVGSYEQYF. The CDR3, as DNA: TGTGCCAGCAGCCCATACGAGCGGGGGGTAGGCTCCTACGAGCAGTACTTC.

In this sample, this clonotype turned up many times. The chain combines TRBV7-2 with TRBJ2-2; tentatively, D is TRBD1 or TRBD2 (5 bases each). Germline lookup yields CDR1 SGHTA and CDR2 FQGNSA. Trimming shortened V by 2 bases and J by 2 bases, and 12 bases separated the two germline ends. The CDR3 extends over 16 amino acids. Written as DNA, the CDR3 is TGTGCCAGCAGCTTACTTCCGGGACGTAACACCGGGGAGCTGTTTTTT. This codes for CASSLLPGRNTGELFF.

This clonotype was seen only a few times. V gene TRBV7-9 combines with J gene TRBJ2-5; D is possibly TRBD1 (6 bases). The germline CDR1 and CDR2 sequences are SEHNR and FQNEAQ (reference sequence). Trimming took 0 bases from V and 13 from J, leaving 12 bases between them. The CDR3 sequence is 12 residues long. CDR3 nucleotides: TGTGCCAGCAGCTTAGCGGGGGCAGGGCCGTACTTC. Its translation is CASSLAGAGPYF.

This clonotype has a handful of counts. V and J are TRBV7-2 and TRBJ1-3; D remains ambiguous. This CDR3 spans 15 amino acids. Trimming pared 2 bases from V and 0 bases from J, leaving 8 bases between. Germline CDR1 reads SGHTA; CDR2 reads FQGNSA. The CDR3 here is CASSLTSLSGNTIYF. The CDR3 region has the DNA TGTGCCAGCAGCTTAACTTCCCTCTCTGGAAACACCATATATTTT.

This clonotype was seen more than once but under ten times. V is TRBV25-1 and J is TRBJ1-3, with D hard to call. The germline gives CDR1 MGHDK, CDR2 SYGVNS. Trimming took 8 bases from V and 3 from J, leaving 11 bases between them. This CDR3 is 13 amino acids long. The CDR3 is CASGWSSGNTIYF. CDR3 DNA: TGTGCCAGCGGATGGTCAAGTGGAAACACCATATATTTT.

The chain combines TRBV12-3 or TRBV12-4 with TRBJ2-2; either TRBD1 or TRBD2 may fit D (5 bases each). V was shortened by 6 bases and J by 6 bases, with 14 bases between the two germline ends. The CDR3 spans 14 residues. Written as DNA, the CDR3 is TGTGCCAGCAGCCCGGATAGAGGGGCCGGGGAGCTGTTTTTT. Its translation is CASSPDRGAGELFF.

In this sample, this clonotype turned up a few times. V gene TRBV28 combines with J gene TRBJ1-3; 9 bases fit TRBD1. Losses at the gene ends were 6 bases for V and 0 bases for J; bases not matched to a gene: 9. Germline loops: CDR1 MDHEN, CDR2 SYDVKM. The CDR3 spans 17 residues. The CDR3 loop is CASSPGDRATSGNTIYF. CDR3 nucleotides: TGTGCCAGCAGCCCCGGGGACAGGGCAACCTCTGGAAACACCATATATTTT.

This clonotype ranks as medium-sized. The chain recombines TRBV4-1 with TRBJ2-3; the D gene is possibly TRBD2 (6 bases). The CDR3 is 14 amino acids. Germline-derived CDR1 and CDR2 are MGHRA and YSYEKL. V dropped 4 bases and J dropped 5 bases, with 13 bases sitting between them. The chain's CDR3 is CASSPPTSEDTQYF. Written as DNA, the CDR3 is TGCGCCAGCAGCCCTCCGACTAGTGAAGATACGCAGTATTTT.

This clonotype was detected a few times. The V gene is TRBV11-2, the J gene TRBJ1-1; 7 bases align to TRBD1. The germline CDR1 and CDR2 sequences are SGHAT and FQNNGV. V lost 2 bases and J lost 1; bases outside the gene matches: 4. The CDR3 covers 15 residues. As DNA, the CDR3 is TGTGCCAGCAGCTTAAACAGGGGACCGAACACTGAAGCTTTCTTT. This encodes CASSLNRGPNTEAFF.